This TCR beta chain comes out of a study of blood T cell repertoires in COVID-19. On the study more broadly: Acute and convalescent COVID-19 samples came from the United States, Italy and Spain. From T cells, B-cell-depleted T cells, or PBMCs came the material, which was cDNA or gDNA.

This clone appeared once. Clones were read by immunoSEQ multiplex PCR, and TCRdb kept only the in-frame ones, dropping some. The sample carries approximately 98,000 clones, roughly 85% recorded once. Per the germline V gene, CDR1 is SQVTM and CDR2 is ANQGSEA. This CDR3 is built from 15 residues. J was trimmed by 0 bases and V by 3 bases; bases with no gene match: 8. The receptor's source is a human donor in a cohort sampled during active COVID-19. This chain links TRBV29-1 with TRBJ2-7; TRBD2 aligns across 7 bases. Sequencing was carried out using peripheral blood. DNA for the CDR3: TGCAGCGTTGATGCTGGGGGGGTCAGCTCCTACGAGCAGTACTTC. Protein product: CSVDAGGVSSYEQYF.